These 23 T cell receptor beta chains share one sample of origin, sequenced in a study of HIV-infected patients and healthy controls. Via MiXCR, TCRdb re-called the 5' RACE reads, giving one row per CDR3 protein. The sample has 65,000 to 70,000 distinct CDR3 sequences; less than 20% are singletons. The specimen was CD4+ T cells from blood. The receptor set was obtained from a human donor in good health.

Points on this clonotype: This sequence may be a read error, since a much larger clone differs from it by one base. The rearrangement links TRBV6-6 to TRBJ1-4, with D unclear. Germline V gene sequence: CDR1 MNHNY, CDR2 SVGAGI (reference sequence). This CDR3 spans 16 amino acids. The CDR3 nucleotides are TGTACCAGCAGTTACTCGATAGGGATGGGTAATGAAAAACTGTTTTTT. It yields the protein CTSSYSIGMGNEKLFF.

The chain carries TRBV20-1 and TRBJ1-5; no firm D call. Germline-derived CDR1 and CDR2 are DFQATT and SNEGSKA (reference sequence). Trimming cost V 0 bases and J 5 bases, with 17 bases left between them. This CDR3 region has 16 residues. DNA of the CDR3: TGCAGTGCTAGAGATCCGGCCAGGTCTCCCCATCAGCCCCAGCATTTT. Protein: CSARDPARSPHQPQHF.

This clonotype was detected once. This sequence joins TRBV29-1 and TRBJ2-7; 12 bases agree with TRBD2. CDR1 SQVTM and CDR2 ANQGSEA come from the germline V gene. The V segment lost 2 bases and the J segment 3 bases; nucleotides outside the gene matches: 11. The CDR3 runs 17 residues. As DNA, the CDR3 is TGCAGCGTTGAATCCCGGACTAGCGGGGATGGGTTCTACGAGCAGTACTTC. It encodes CSVESRTSGDGFYEQYF.

V gene TRBV12-3 or TRBV12-4 combines with J gene TRBJ1-5; 8 bases fit TRBD1. CDR3 length equals 14 residues. The J segment lost 4 bases and the V segment lost 8 bases, leaving 7 bases of the junction unmatched. DNA for the CDR3: TGTGCCAGCGGTCGACAGGGGAGTAATCAGCCCCAGCATTTT. Its protein product is CASGRQGSNQPQHF.

This clonotype was recorded at least ten times. The chain uses TRBV7-9 and TRBJ1-6; possibly TRBD1 for D (5 bases). Trimming removed 6 bases from V and 13 bases from J, with 19 bases in between. This CDR3 is 14 amino acids long. Germline assignment: CDR1 SEHNR and CDR2 FQNEAQ (reference sequence). CDR3 amino acids: CASRAGTSEYPLHF. As DNA, the CDR3 is TGTGCCAGCAGGGCCGGGACGTCGGAATATCCCCTCCACTTT.

This clonotype was seen only a few times. The genes are TRBV6-2 or TRBV6-3 and TRBJ1-1; the D is unclear. The germline CDR1 and CDR2 sequences are MNHEY and SVGEGT. The CDR3 is made up of 15 amino acids. With 6 bases removed from V and 4 bases from J, the gap between germline ends came to 18 bases. This CDR3 reads CASSSSGTQGTEAFF. CDR3 DNA: TGTGCCAGCAGCTCCTCCGGAACCCAAGGCACTGAAGCTTTCTTT.

The chain recombines TRBV7-6 with TRBJ2-7; 9 bases are a match to TRBD2. Germline V gene lookup returns CDR1 SGHVS and CDR2 FNYEAQ. The CDR3 runs to 14 residues. J was trimmed by 6 bases and V by 5 bases; bases with no gene match: 8. Here the CDR3 reads CASSVSGSSGEQYF. In DNA form, the CDR3 reads TGTGCCAGCAGCGTTAGCGGGAGCTCAGGCGAGCAGTACTTC.

This rearrangement joins TRBV6-2 or TRBV6-3 to TRBJ1-1; D perhaps matches TRBD1 (5 bases). Germline CDR1 is MNHEY and CDR2 is SVGEGT. Trimming shortened V by 7 bases and J by 3 bases, and 18 bases separated the two germline ends. The CDR3 extends over 15 amino acids. CDR3 residues: CASKGNNLGHTEAFF. The CDR3 DNA is TGTGCCAGCAAGGGGAACAACTTGGGACACACTGAAGCTTTCTTT.

This clonotype was counted between two and nine times. The J gene is TRBJ2-5, the V gene TRBV25-1; 8 nucleotides align to TRBD1. Germline CDR1 and CDR2: MGHDK and SYGVNS. The CDR3 loop spans 16 amino acids. V dropped 4 bases and J dropped 1; count of bases not matched to a gene: 8. As DNA, the CDR3 is TGTGCCAGCAGTGTCGCAGGGGGCCCCCTCCAAGAGACCCAGTACTTC. Its protein product is CASSVAGGPLQETQYF.

The V and J genes are TRBV11-1 and TRBJ1-3, with D unresolved. Trimming removed 3 bases from V and 1 base from J, with 7 bases in between. The CDR3 has 14 amino acids. Germline CDR1 is SGHAT and CDR2 is FQDESV (reference sequence). The CDR3 protein is CASSFTDSGNTIYF. CDR3 in DNA: TGTGCCAGCAGCTTCACGGATTCTGGAAACACCATATATTTT.

This clonotype occurred many times. The chain links TRBV5-1 to TRBJ2-7; D gene uncertain. Trimming took off 2 bases at V and 4 bases at J, with 13 bases between the two ends. Germline CDR1 reads SGHRS; CDR2 reads YFSETQ. The CDR3 is made up of 14 amino acids. DNA for the CDR3: TGCGCCAGCAGCTTAGGAGCCTCAAATTACGAGCAGTACTTC. Translating it yields CASSLGASNYEQYF.

The gene calls are TRBV29-1 and TRBJ2-3; possibly TRBD1 or TRBD2 for D (7 bases each). From germline, CDR1 is SQVTM and CDR2 ANQGSEA. V was clipped by 4 bases and J by 1 base, with 18 bases between them. The CDR3 length is 16 residues. CDR3 coding DNA: TGCAGCGTTGCGGCAGGGGGGGGTTTCGGCACAGATACGCAGTATTTT. Protein: CSVAAGGGFGTDTQYF.

In this sample, this clonotype turned up a few times. This chain connects TRBV6-2 or TRBV6-3 to TRBJ1-5; no definite D call. Germline CDR1 reads MNHEY; CDR2 reads SVGEGT. Between the trimmed V and J ends, which lost 5 bases and 6 bases, there was a span of 8 bases. The CDR3 extends over 12 amino acids. CDR3 sequence reads: CASSHGRQPQHF. CDR3 coding DNA: TGTGCCAGCAGTCACGGTCGTCAGCCCCAGCATTTT.

Only a few counts were recorded for this clonotype. The rearrangement links TRBV7-2 to TRBJ2-1; D is unclear. The CDR3 sequence is 13 residues long. The V end lost 4 bases, the J end lost 6 bases, and 10 bases lay between the germline ends. From germline, CDR1 is SGHTA and CDR2 FQGNSA. CDR3 loop: CASSSRIGNEQFF. CDR3 coding DNA: TGTGCCAGCAGCTCTAGGATAGGCAATGAGCAGTTCTTC.

Details on this clonotype: A much more abundant neighbour one base away suggests this may be a read error. The chain carries TRBV18 and TRBJ2-7, with D possibly TRBD2 on 6 matching bases. This CDR3 comprises 13 residues. Deletions cut 4 bases from V and 3 bases from J, with 10 bases between. Germline CDR1 and CDR2: KGHSH and LQKENI. The CDR3 is CASSRGEYYEQYF. The CDR3 DNA sequence: TGTGCCAGCTCACGGGGGGAATACTACGAGCAGTACTTC.

This clonotype appeared a few times. The chain combines TRBV3-1 with TRBJ2-7; no clear D gene. Trimming took 2 bases from V and 2 from J, leaving 19 bases between them. The CDR3 contains 17 residues. Looked up from germline, CDR1 is LGHDT and CDR2 is YNNKEL (reference sequence). CDR3 protein: CASSQTPSPSGAYEQYF. The CDR3 nucleotides read TGTGCCAGCAGCCAAACCCCCTCGCCGTCGGGCGCCTACGAGCAGTACTTC.

V gene TRBV5-4 combines with J gene TRBJ2-7; possibly TRBD1 or TRBD2 for D (5 bases each). V gave up 0 bases and J gave up 4 bases, with 14 bases separating them. CDR3 length: 15 amino acids. Germline V gene data show CDR1 as SGHNT and CDR2 as YYREEE (reference sequence). The CDR3: CASSLAGTGPYEQYF. Here the CDR3 DNA reads TGTGCCAGCAGCTTGGCCGGGACGGGGCCGTACGAGCAGTACTTC.

This chain links TRBV11-3 with TRBJ2-7; the match to TRBD1 covers 11 bases. CDR1 SGHNT and CDR2 YENEEA come from the germline V gene. The CDR3 has 16 residues. With 0 bases clipped from V and 4 bases from J, the junction kept 5 bases outside the gene matches. CDR3 loop: CASSLDGQGAVYEQYF. The CDR3 DNA reads TGTGCCAGCAGCTTAGACGGACAGGGGGCGGTTTACGAGCAGTACTTC.

This clonotype has a count of ten or more. This sequence joins TRBV6-5 and TRBJ2-3; 8 nucleotides line up with TRBD2. With 4 bases clipped from V and 0 bases from J, the junction kept 3 bases outside the gene matches. The CDR3 is 15 residues long. Germline V gene data show CDR1 as MNHEY and CDR2 as SVGAGI. Here the CDR3 DNA reads TGTGCCAGCAGTTTTAGCGGGACCAGCACAGATACGCAGTATTTT. Protein product: CASSFSGTSTDTQYF.

This clonotype has ten or more counts. CDR3 nucleotide sequence: TGTGCCAGCAGCTACCCGACGGCGGGGTACGAGCAGTACTTC. This translates into CASSYPTAGYEQYF. The V gene is TRBV5-5, the J gene TRBJ2-7; D is perhaps TRBD2 (6 bases). This CDR3 comprises 14 residues. Deletions cut 3 bases from V and 4 bases from J, with 14 bases between. CDR1 and CDR2 (germline): SGHKS, YYEKEE (reference sequence).

The rearrangement joins TRBV7-9 to TRBJ1-5; 10 nucleotides match TRBD1. This CDR3 has 17 residues. In germline, CDR1 is SEHNR, CDR2 FQNEAQ (reference sequence). The trim removed 5 bases at V and 6 bases at J, leaving 13 bases unmatched. The CDR3 here is CASSLTPGQGRSQPQHF. CDR3 nucleotide sequence: TGTGCCAGCAGCCTTACCCCGGGACAGGGGCGAAGTCAGCCCCAGCATTTT.

The CDR3 is CAVGDGYTF. For the CDR3, the DNA is TGTGCCGTAGGGGATGGCTACACCTTC. This rearrangement joins TRBV6-5 to TRBJ1-2, with a weak D call TRBD1 (5 bases). V was pared by 11 bases and J by 6 bases, with 7 bases between. This CDR3 region has 9 residues. Germline V CDR1 and CDR2: MNHEY, SVGAGI.

The rearrangement links TRBV18 to TRBJ2-3, with 10 positions matching TRBD2. CDR3 length: 16 amino acids. Germline-derived CDR1 and CDR2 are KGHSH and LQKENI. Trimming cost V 6 bases and J 2 bases; bases outside gene matches: 8. CDR3 nucleotides: TGTGCCAGCTCCCCGCGGACTAGCGGATCCACAGATACGCAGTATTTT. It codes for CASSPRTSGSTDTQYF.